The 14 T cell receptor beta chains below come from one sample, sequenced in a study of glioma-infiltrating T cells. TCR alpha and beta CDR3 regions were amplified from RNA using iRepertoire nested multiplex PCR. Each CDR3 protein gets one entry after TCRdb re-called the multiplex PCR reads with MiXCR. The sample has 170,000 or so distinct CDR3 sequences, under 55% seen once. The source material was glioma tissue, nonneoplastic brain tissue, or PBMCs (not recorded which). The receptors come from a human donor with low-grade glioma or glioblastoma, undergoing nonglioma brain surgery, or in good health (not recorded which).

This clonotype was seen many times. This sequence joins TRBV27 and TRBJ2-3; 10 nucleotides agree with TRBD2. Losses at the gene ends were 8 bases for V and 4 bases for J; bases not matched to a gene: 21. The CDR3 is made up of 19 amino acids. Germline CDR1 and CDR2: MNHEY and SMNVEV (reference sequence). For the CDR3, the DNA is TGTGCCAGCGCTGGTACCCCCAGCGGGAGGGCCTTAATCTCAGATACGCAGTATTTT. It encodes CASAGTPSGRALISDTQYF.

On this clonotype itself: A read error may explain this, as a much larger clone is one base away. CDR3 DNA: TGTGCCAGCAGTGAATTGGGGCAGGGGGCTAAATATGGCTACACCTTC. It translates to CASSELGQGAKYGYTF. The rearrangement joins TRBV25-1 to TRBJ1-2; 8 positions match TRBD1. The germline V gene encodes CDR1 MGHDK and CDR2 SYGVNS. This CDR3 spans 16 amino acids.

This clonotype has a handful of counts. The V gene is TRBV7-8, the J gene TRBJ2-2, with TRBD2 matching 9 bases. Germline CDR1 reads SGHVS; CDR2 reads FQNEAQ. Trimming at V came to 7 bases and at J to 7 bases, leaving 10 bases not matched to a gene. CDR3 length: 15 amino acids. The chain's CDR3 is CASKYSGSLNGELFF. The CDR3, as DNA: TGTGCCAGCAAATATAGCGGGAGCCTTAACGGGGAGCTGTTTTTT.

A word on this clonotype: A much larger clone differs by one base, so this may be a read error. The chain has TRBV27 and TRBJ1-5; TRBD1 matches 7 bases. The CDR3 has 17 residues. Germline CDR1 reads MNHEY; CDR2 reads SMNVEV (reference sequence). The CDR3 DNA reads TGTGCCAGCAGTTTCCTCCTCCGGGACAGACTAAATCAGCCCAAGCATTTT. Amino acid sequence: CASSFLLRDRLNQPKHF.

With regard to this clonotype: Since a much larger clone is just one base distant, this may be a read error. CDR3 sequence (DNA): TGCAGTGCTATAGTTGGGACTAGCGGAAACAATGAGCAGTTCTTC. It yields the protein CSAIVGTSGNNEQFF. V usage is TRBV20-1 and J usage is TRBJ2-1; 11 positions match TRBD2. CDR3 length: 15 residues. V shed 4 bases and J 5 bases; nucleotides not matched to a gene: 7. Germline V lookup: CDR1 DFQATT, CDR2 SNEGSKA (reference sequence).

Ten or more counts support this clonotype. The gene calls are TRBV18 and TRBJ2-1, with D uncertain. Germline CDR1 is KGHSH and CDR2 is LQKENI. Trimming shortened V by 4 bases and J by 11 bases, and 15 bases separated the two germline ends. The CDR3 is 13 residues long. The chain's CDR3 is CASSLSVERQQFF. The CDR3, as DNA: TGTGCCAGCTCACTAAGCGTGGAGAGGCAGCAGTTCTTC. Drawing the rest from reference TRBV18 and TRBJ2-1, the complete variable domain is NAGVMQNPRHLVRRRGQEARLRCSPMKGHSHVYWYRQLPEEGLKFMVYLQKENIIDESGMPKERFSAEFPKEGPSILRIQQVVRGDSAAYFCASSLSVERQQFFGPGTRLTVL.

This sequence joins TRBV5-1 and TRBJ2-7, with TRBD2 identical over 7 bases. The germline gives CDR1 SGHRS, CDR2 YFSETQ. The CDR3 contains 15 residues. The junction had 12 bases not matched to a gene; V was cut back by 4 bases and J by 5 bases. The DNA for the CDR3 is TGCGCCAGCAGCCGTGCTTTGGCGGGAGACGACGAGCAGTACTTC. Translating gives CASSRALAGDDEQYF.

Comments on this clonotype: Being one base from a much bigger clone, this may be a read error. The rearrangement links TRBV3-1 to TRBJ1-1; D not resolved. Trimming took 1 base from V and 5 from J, leaving 11 bases between them. CDR3 length: 14 amino acids. Germline V gene data show CDR1 as LGHDT and CDR2 as YNNKEL (reference sequence). CDR3 amino acids: CASSQVQFRTEAFF. The DNA of the CDR3 is TGTGCCAGCAGCCAAGTTCAGTTCAGGACTGAAGCTTTCTTT. Complete variable domain (other parts from reference TRBV3-1 and TRBJ1-1): DTAVSQTPKYLVTQMGNDKSIKCEQNLGHDTMYWYKQDSKKFLKIMFSYNNKELIINETVPNRFSPKSPDKAHLNLHINSLELGDSAVYFCASSQVQFRTEAFFGQGTRLTVV.

As to this clonotype: Just one base apart from a much larger clone, this may be a read error. The chain links TRBV28 to TRBJ1-5; D might be TRBD1 (5 bases). Germline V gene sequence: CDR1 MDHEN, CDR2 SYDVKM. The CDR3 contains 14 residues. V was clipped by 10 bases and J by 0 bases, with 13 bases between them. DNA of the CDR3: TGTGCCAACCGGGACGGGAATAGCAATCAGCCCCAGCATTTT. Its translation is CANRDGNSNQPQHF.

This clonotype was seen repeatedly, ten times or more. The chain employs TRBV20-1 and TRBJ1-3, with a possible D match to TRBD1 (5 bases). Per germline, CDR1 DFQATT and CDR2 SNEGSKA (reference sequence). V gave up 0 bases and J gave up 2 bases, with 14 bases separating them. The CDR3 contains 16 residues. CDR3 coding DNA: TGCAGTGCTAGAGACCCACAGGTTCCAACTGGAAACACCATATATTTT. Protein product: CSARDPQVPTGNTIYF.

This clonotype was counted a few times. The chain combines TRBV12-3 or TRBV12-4 with TRBJ1-6; 7 bases agree with TRBD1. With V trimmed by 4 bases and J by 7 bases, 7 bases remained unmatched. This CDR3 has 15 amino acids. CDR3 bases: TGTGCCAGCAGTTCGGAGACAGGGCCCAATTCACCCCTCCACTTT. The encoded protein is CASSSETGPNSPLHF.

Comments on this clonotype: A much larger clone lies one base from this, so it may be a read error. V and J are TRBV2 and TRBJ1-1, with TRBD1 matching over 9 bases. Germline trimming cut 10 bases from V and 5 bases from J; bases unmatched to any gene: 8. CDR3 length: 13 amino acids. Germline assignment: CDR1 SNHLY and CDR2 FYNNEI. CDR3 sequence reads: CATGQGTKTEAFF. In nucleotides, the CDR3 is TGTGCCACCGGACAGGGGACGAAGACTGAAGCTTTCTTT.

This clonotype was found once. This may come from a read error, since a much larger clone is one base off. The CDR3 does not end in the conserved phenylalanine or tryptophan, so this is likely a read error. V gene TRBV20-1 combines with J gene TRBJ2-7, with 9 bases aligning to TRBD2. The CDR3 contains 15 residues. In germline, CDR1 is DFQATT, CDR2 SNEGSKA (reference sequence). The V and J ends lost 2 bases and 2 bases, in that order; junction bases with no gene match: 7. CDR3 in amino acids: CSARLAAGGAYEQYL. Written as DNA, the CDR3 is TGCAGTGCTAGACTGGCAGCGGGAGGTGCCTACGAGCAGTACCTC.

This clonotype was observed many times. CDR3: CASSSSGSPYSEQFF. In DNA, the CDR3 is TGTGCCAGCAGCTCTAGCGGGAGTCCCTACTCTGAGCAGTTCTTC. J is TRBJ2-1 and V is TRBV28; 10 bases agree with TRBD2. Germline V gene data show CDR1 as MDHEN and CDR2 as SYDVKM. The trim removed 6 bases at V and 9 bases at J, leaving 11 bases unmatched. The CDR3 has 15 residues.